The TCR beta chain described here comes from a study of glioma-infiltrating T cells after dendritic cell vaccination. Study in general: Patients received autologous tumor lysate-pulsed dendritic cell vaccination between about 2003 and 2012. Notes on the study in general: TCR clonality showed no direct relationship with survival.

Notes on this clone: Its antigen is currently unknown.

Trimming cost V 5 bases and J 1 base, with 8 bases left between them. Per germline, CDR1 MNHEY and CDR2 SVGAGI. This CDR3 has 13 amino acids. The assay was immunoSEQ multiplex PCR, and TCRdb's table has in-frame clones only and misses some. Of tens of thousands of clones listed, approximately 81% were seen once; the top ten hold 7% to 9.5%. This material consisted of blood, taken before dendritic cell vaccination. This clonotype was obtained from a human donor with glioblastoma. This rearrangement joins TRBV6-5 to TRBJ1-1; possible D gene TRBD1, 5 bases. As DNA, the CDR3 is TGTGCCAGCAGTAAAGACAGGAACACTGAAGCTTTCTTT. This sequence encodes CASSKDRNTEAFF.